These 3 T cell receptor beta chains were all obtained from the same sample, sequenced in a study of CD8 T cells in Susac syndrome (dated by TCRdb to about 2019). Libraries came from the immunoSEQ multiplex PCR assay. RNA was extracted with the RNeasy kit and 0.5 to 1 ug was reverse transcribed using random hexamers. The public sequencing data were trimmed at Q25 with fastp and processed into clonotypes with MiXCR by TCRdb, which kept only in-frame beta chains. Every CDR3 protein is listed once, alongside the most common genes and DNA of its rows. The sample has hundreds of thousands of distinct CDR3 sequences on record, approximately 94% of them singletons. The ten largest make up 0.15% to 0.2% of the sample. The source material was CD4+ T cells from PBMCs. Receptors were obtained from a human donor with Susac syndrome.

This chain links TRBV6-2 or TRBV6-3 with TRBJ2-7; no clear D. The CDR3 loop spans 12 amino acids. Germline V gene data show CDR1 as MNHEY and CDR2 as SVGEGT. V lost 5 bases to trimming and J lost 3 bases, with 8 bases between them. For the CDR3, the DNA is TGTGCCAGCAGTCCGCCCTTCTACGAGCAGTACTTC. Translated, it gives CASSPPFYEQYF.

The chain combines TRBV24-1 with TRBJ1-2; weak D call: TRBD1 (6 bases). CDR3 length: 16 residues. Germline assignment: CDR1 KGHDR and CDR2 SFDVKD. Trimming stripped 3 bases from V and 4 bases from J, with 17 bases between. For the CDR3, the DNA is TGTGCCACCAGTGATGCCCTGGCAGGGGAAATCTATGGCTACACCTTC. Amino acid sequence: CATSDALAGEIYGYTF.

As DNA, the CDR3 is TGTGCCAGCGCAGACTCTGGGGCCAACGTCCTGACTTTC. Amino acid sequence: CASADSGANVLTF. The gene calls are TRBV2 and TRBJ2-6; D is uncertain. This CDR3 has 13 amino acids. The V gene's germline CDR1 is SNHLY and CDR2 FYNNEI. The germline V and J ends were trimmed by 8 bases and 0 bases, with 5 bases remaining between them.